This is a list of T cell receptor beta chains from one sample in a study of tumor-infiltrating lymphocytes in localized non-small cell lung cancer. The protocol was immunoSEQ multiplex PCR, while the TCRdb copy is restricted to in-frame clones and leaves out a portion. Among around 13,000 clones listed, roughly 80% were seen once. The material sequenced was uninvolved lung tissue not adjacent to the tumor. The receptors originated from a human donor with non-small cell lung cancer. Each CDR3 is given with its conserved first and last residue. Fields, in order: V gene, J gene, D gene, clone size, CDR3 protein, CDR3 DNA. The D gene is left open where the match is weak. Some rows have no size entry. The others give once, few or many, or a class for an expanded clone.

TRBV5-4	TRBJ1-2	TRBD1	.	CASSSPDRGDYGYTF	TGTGCCAGCAGTTCCCCGGACAGGGGGGACTATGGCTACACCTTC
TRBV7-9	TRBJ2-2	TRBD1	.	CASSTRDRVNTGELFF	TGTGCCAGCAGCACCCGGGACAGGGTAAACACCGGGGAGCTGTTTTTT
TRBV7-9	TRBJ2-7	.	.	CASSFEGDEQYF	TGTGCCAGCAGCTTCGAGGGGGACGAGCAGTACTTC
TRBV2	TRBJ1-4	TRBD1	.	CASTNPGTGVEKLFF	TGTGCCAGCACCAACCCCGGGACAGGGGTTGAAAAACTGTTTTTT
TRBV30	TRBJ1-5	.	.	CAWSETSNQPQHF	TGTGCCTGGAGTGAAACCAGCAATCAGCCCCAGCATTTT
TRBV5-4	TRBJ2-7	TRBD1	few	CASSWRGGRGRYEQYF	TGTGCCAGCAGCTGGAGAGGTGGCAGGGGGAGATACGAGCAGTACTTC
TRBV19	TRBJ2-5	TRBD1	.	CASSRQGPEETQYF	TGTGCCAGTAGCAGACAGGGACCCGAAGAGACCCAGTACTTC
TRBV5-6	TRBJ2-7	TRBD1	.	CASSPPSTGATYEQYF	TGTGCCAGCAGCCCACCTTCGACAGGGGCAACCTACGAGCAGTACTTC
TRBV6-5	TRBJ2-7	TRBD1	.	CASSTTGTASYEQYF	TGTGCCAGCAGTACTACCGGGACAGCCTCCTACGAGCAGTACTTC
TRBV7-2	TRBJ2-3	TRBD2	few	CASSLAASGTTDTQYF	TGTGCCAGCAGCTTAGCGGCTAGCGGGACCACAGATACGCAGTATTTT
TRBV15	TRBJ2-7	.	.	CATSRERLNYEQYF	TGTGCCACCAGCAGAGAAAGACTCAACTACGAGCAGTACTTC
TRBV19	TRBJ1-1	.	.	CASSQGLGMNTEAFF	TGTGCCAGTTCACAGGGATTGGGAATGAACACTGAAGCTTTCTTT
TRBV19	TRBJ1-1	.	.	CASSITGISTEAFF	TGTGCCAGTAGTATCACAGGGATCAGCACTGAAGCTTTCTTT
TRBV6-1	TRBJ2-1	TRBD1	.	CASPPQGQGNEQFF	TGTGCCAGCCCACCCCAAGGACAGGGCAATGAGCAGTTCTTC
TRBV19	TRBJ2-2	.	.	CASSNPNTGELFF	TGTGCCAGTAGTAACCCAAACACCGGGGAGCTGTTTTTT
TRBV6-5	TRBJ2-7	TRBD1	.	CASSYFPDRAREF	TGTGCCAGCAGTTATTTCCCGGACAGGGCACGGGAGTTC
TRBV6-5	TRBJ2-2	.	.	CASRILDGPGELFF	TGTGCCAGCAGGATCCTGGATGGGCCCGGGGAGCTGTTTTTT
TRBV7-2	TRBJ1-4	TRBD1	.	CASSQNRGQEKLFF	TGTGCCAGCAGTCAAAATAGGGGGCAGGAAAAACTGTTTTTT
TRBV29-1	TRBJ1-3	.	.	CSVGTGAGNTIYF	TGCAGCGTTGGGACGGGAGCCGGAAACACCATATATTTT
TRBV27	TRBJ2-7	.	once	CASSPDDRLGYEQYF	TGTGCCAGCAGCCCAGACGACAGGTTAGGCTACGAGCAGTACTTC
TRBV7-6	TRBJ1-1	TRBD1	.	CASSLTGMNTEAFF	TGTGCCAGCAGCTTGACAGGGATGAACACTGAAGCTTTCTTT
TRBV4-3	TRBJ2-7	.	few	CASSQEYHAYEQYF	TGCGCCAGCAGCCAAGAATACCATGCCTACGAGCAGTACTTC
TRBV30	TRBJ1-1	.	.	CAWSALNTEAFF	TGTGCCTGGAGTGCATTGAACACTGAAGCTTTCTTT
TRBV9	TRBJ2-1	TRBD2	.	CASSGGTSGGTYNEQFF	TGTGCCAGCAGCGGTGGGACTAGCGGGGGTACCTACAATGAGCAGTTCTTC
TRBV5-1	TRBJ2-7	TRBD2	once	CASSSSAGGRYEQYF	TGCGCCAGCAGCTCTTCTGCGGGGGGCCGCTACGAGCAGTACTTC
TRBV9	TRBJ2-3	TRBD2	.	CASSVGTSETDTQYF	TGTGCCAGCAGCGTAGGGACTAGTGAGACAGATACGCAGTATTTT
TRBV27	TRBJ2-7	.	.	CASSPSGGRRYEQYF	TGTGCCAGCAGTCCGTCCGGGGGGCGGAGGTACGAGCAGTACTTC
TRBV27	TRBJ1-6	TRBD1	.	CASRQGVDNSPLHF	TGTGCCAGCAGGCAGGGGGTGGATAATTCACCCCTCCACTTT